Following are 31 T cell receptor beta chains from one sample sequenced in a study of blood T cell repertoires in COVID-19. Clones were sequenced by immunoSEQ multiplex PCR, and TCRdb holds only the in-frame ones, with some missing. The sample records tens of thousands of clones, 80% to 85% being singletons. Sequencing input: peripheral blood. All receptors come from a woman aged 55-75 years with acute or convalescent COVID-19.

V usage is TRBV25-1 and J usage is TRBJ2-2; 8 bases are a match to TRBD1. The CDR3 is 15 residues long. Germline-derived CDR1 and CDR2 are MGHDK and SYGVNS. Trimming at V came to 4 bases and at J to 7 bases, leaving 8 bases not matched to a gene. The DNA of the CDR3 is TGTGCCAGCAGTGGTGGGCAGGGGGCCGTCGGGGAGCTGTTTTTT. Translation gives CASSGGQGAVGELFF.

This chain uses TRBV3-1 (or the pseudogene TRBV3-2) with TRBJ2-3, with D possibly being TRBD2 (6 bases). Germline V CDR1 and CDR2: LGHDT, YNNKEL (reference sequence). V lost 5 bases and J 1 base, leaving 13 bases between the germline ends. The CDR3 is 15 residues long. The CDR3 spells CASSWGDDRTDTQYF. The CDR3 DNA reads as TGTGCCAGCAGCTGGGGGGACGACCGCACAGATACGCAGTATTTT.

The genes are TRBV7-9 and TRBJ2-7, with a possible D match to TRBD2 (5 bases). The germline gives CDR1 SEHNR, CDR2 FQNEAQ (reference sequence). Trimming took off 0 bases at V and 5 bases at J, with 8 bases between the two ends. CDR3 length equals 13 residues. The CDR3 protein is CASSLASGNEQYF. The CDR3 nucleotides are TGTGCCAGCAGCTTAGCTTCGGGGAACGAGCAGTACTTC.

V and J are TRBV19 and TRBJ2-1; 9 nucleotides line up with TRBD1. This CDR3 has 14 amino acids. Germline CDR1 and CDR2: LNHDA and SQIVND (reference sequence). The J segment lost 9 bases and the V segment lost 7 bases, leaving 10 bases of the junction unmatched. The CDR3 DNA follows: TGTGCCAGTATGCGGGACAGGGCCCAATTTGAGCAGTTCTTC. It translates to CASMRDRAQFEQFF.

CDR3 amino acids: CSVSRDTTNYGYTF. In nucleotides, the CDR3 is TGCAGCGTTTCCCGGGACACTACTAACTATGGCTACACCTTC. V and J are TRBV29-1 and TRBJ1-2; D might be TRBD1 (6 bases). V gave up 5 bases and J gave up 0 bases, with 13 bases separating them. The germline V gene has CDR1 SQVTM and CDR2 ANQGSEA. The CDR3 is made up of 14 amino acids.

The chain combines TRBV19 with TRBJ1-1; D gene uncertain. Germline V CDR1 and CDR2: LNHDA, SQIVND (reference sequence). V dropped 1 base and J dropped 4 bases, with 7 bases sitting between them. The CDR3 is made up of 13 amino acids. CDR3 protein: CASSIVPSTEAFF. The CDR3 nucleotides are TGTGCCAGTAGTATAGTACCCAGCACTGAAGCTTTCTTT. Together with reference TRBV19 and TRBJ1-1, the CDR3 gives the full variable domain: DGGITQSPKYLFRKEGQNVTLSCEQNLNHDAMYWYRQDPGQGLRLIYYSQIVNDFQKGDIAEGYSVSREKKESFPLTVTSAQKNPTAFYLCASSIVPSTEAFFGQGTRLTVV.

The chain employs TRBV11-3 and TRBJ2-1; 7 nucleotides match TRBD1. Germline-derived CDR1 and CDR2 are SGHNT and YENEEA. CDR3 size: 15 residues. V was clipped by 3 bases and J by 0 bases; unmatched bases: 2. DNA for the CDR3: TGTGCCAGCAGCTTCAGACAGGGCTCCTACAATGAGCAGTTCTTC. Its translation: CASSFRQGSYNEQFF. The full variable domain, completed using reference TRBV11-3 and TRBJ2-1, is EAGVVQSPRYKIIEKKQPVAFWCNPISGHNTLYWYLQNLGQGPELLIRYENEEAVDDSQLPKDRFSAERLKGVDSTLKIQPAELGDSAVYLCASSFRQGSYNEQFFGPGTRLTVL.

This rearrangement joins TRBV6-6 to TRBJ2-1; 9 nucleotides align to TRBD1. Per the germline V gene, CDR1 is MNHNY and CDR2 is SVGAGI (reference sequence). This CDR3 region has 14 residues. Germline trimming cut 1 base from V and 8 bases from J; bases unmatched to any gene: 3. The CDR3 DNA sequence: TGTGCCAGCAGTTACTGGACAGGGGCGGATGAGCAGTTCTTC. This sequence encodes CASSYWTGADEQFF.

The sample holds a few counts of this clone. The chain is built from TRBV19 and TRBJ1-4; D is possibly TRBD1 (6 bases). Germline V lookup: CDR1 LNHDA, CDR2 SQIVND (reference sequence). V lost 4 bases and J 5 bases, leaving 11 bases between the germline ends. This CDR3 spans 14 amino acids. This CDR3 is CASSKQGGNEKLFF. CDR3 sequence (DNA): TGTGCCAGTAGTAAACAGGGTGGAAATGAAAAACTGTTTTTT.

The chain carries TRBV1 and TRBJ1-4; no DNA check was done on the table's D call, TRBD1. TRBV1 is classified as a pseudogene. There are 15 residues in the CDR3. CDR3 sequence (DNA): TGCACCAGCAGCCAAGCTGGACAGGGGTATGAAAAACTGTTTTTT. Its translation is CTSSQAGQGYEKLFF.

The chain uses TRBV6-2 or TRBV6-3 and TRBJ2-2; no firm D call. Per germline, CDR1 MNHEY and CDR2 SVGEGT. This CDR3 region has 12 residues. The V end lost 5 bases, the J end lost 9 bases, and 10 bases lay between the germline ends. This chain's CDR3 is CASSPRIRELFF. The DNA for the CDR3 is TGTGCCAGCAGTCCGAGGATCCGGGAGCTGTTTTTT.

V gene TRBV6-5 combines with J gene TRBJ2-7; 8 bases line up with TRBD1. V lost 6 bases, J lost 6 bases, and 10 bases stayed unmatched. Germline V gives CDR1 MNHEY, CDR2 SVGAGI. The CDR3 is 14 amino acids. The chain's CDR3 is CASSNIQGASEQYF. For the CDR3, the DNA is TGTGCCAGCAGCAACATCCAGGGGGCAAGCGAGCAGTACTTC.

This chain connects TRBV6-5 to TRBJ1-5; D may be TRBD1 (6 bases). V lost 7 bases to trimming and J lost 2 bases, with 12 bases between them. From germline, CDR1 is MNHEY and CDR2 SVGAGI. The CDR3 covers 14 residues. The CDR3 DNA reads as TGTGCCAGCATTCTCAGACAGGGCAATCAGCCCCAGCATTTT. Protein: CASILRQGNQPQHF.

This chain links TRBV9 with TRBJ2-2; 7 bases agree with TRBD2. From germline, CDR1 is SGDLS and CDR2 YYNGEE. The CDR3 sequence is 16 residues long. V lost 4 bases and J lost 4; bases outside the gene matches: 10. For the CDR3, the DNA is TGTGCCAGCAGCAACCTATGGGGGGGTCTCACCGGGGAGCTGTTTTTT. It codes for CASSNLWGGLTGELFF. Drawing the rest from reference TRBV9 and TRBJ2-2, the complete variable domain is DSGVTQTPKHLITATGQRVTLRCSPRSGDLSVYWYQQSLDQGLQFLIQYYNGEERAKGNILERFSAQQFPDLHSELNLSSLELGDSALYFCASSNLWGGLTGELFFGEGSRLTVL.

The CDR3 nucleotides are TGTGCCAGCTCACCCCCGGGGGGGGCTTACGAGCAGTACTTC. Residues: CASSPPGGAYEQYF. The rearrangement uses TRBV18 and TRBJ2-7; TRBD2 matches 8 bases. The CDR3 is made up of 14 amino acids. J gave up 4 bases and V 3 bases, and 5 bases lay outside the gene matches. Per germline, CDR1 KGHSH and CDR2 LQKENI.

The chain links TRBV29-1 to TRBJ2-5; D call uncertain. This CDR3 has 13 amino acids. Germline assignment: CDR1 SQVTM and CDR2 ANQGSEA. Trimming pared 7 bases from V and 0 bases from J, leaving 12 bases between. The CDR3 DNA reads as TGCAGCGCCGATCGCGACTACCAAGAGACCCAGTACTTC. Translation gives CSADRDYQETQYF. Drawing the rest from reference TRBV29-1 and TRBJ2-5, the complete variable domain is SAVISQKPSRDICQRGTSLTIQCQVDSQVTMMFWYRQQPGQSLTLIATANQGSEATYESGFVIDKFPISRPNLTFSTLTVSNMSPEDSSIYLCSADRDYQETQYFGPGTRLLVL.

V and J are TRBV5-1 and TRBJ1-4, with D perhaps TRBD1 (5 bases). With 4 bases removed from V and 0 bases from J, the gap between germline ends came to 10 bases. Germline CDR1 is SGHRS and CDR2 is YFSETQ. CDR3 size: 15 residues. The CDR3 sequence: CASSPQGATNEKLFF. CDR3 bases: TGCGCCAGCAGCCCTCAGGGTGCAACTAATGAAAAACTGTTTTTT.

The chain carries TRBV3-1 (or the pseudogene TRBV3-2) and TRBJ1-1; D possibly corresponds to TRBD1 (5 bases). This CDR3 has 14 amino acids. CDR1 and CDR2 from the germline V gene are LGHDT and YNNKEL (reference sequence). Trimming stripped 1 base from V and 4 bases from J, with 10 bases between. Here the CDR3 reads CASSQAGGVTEAFF. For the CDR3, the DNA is TGTGCCAGCAGCCAAGCAGGAGGGGTCACTGAAGCTTTCTTT.

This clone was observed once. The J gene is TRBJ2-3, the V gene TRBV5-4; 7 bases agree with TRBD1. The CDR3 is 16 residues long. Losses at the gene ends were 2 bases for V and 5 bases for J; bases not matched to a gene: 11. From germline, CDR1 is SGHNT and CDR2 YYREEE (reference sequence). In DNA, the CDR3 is TGTGCCAGCAGCTTTCCGGGACAGTATGTTGTAGATACGCAGTATTTT. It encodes CASSFPGQYVVDTQYF.

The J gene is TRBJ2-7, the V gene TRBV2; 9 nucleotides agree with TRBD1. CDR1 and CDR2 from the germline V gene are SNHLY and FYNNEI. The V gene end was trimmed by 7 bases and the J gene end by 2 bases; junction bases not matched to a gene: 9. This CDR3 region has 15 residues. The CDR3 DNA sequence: TGTGCCAGCAACCCTACAGGGGGCTTTACCTACGAGCAGTACTTC. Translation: CASNPTGGFTYEQYF. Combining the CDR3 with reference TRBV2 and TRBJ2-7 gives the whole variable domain EPEVTQTPSHQVTQMGQEVILRCVPISNHLYFYWYRQILGQKVEFLVSFYNNEISEKSEIFDDQFSVERPDGSNFTLKIRSTKLEDSAMYFCASNPTGGFTYEQYFGPGTRLTVT.

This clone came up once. CDR3 residues: CASSINSHSGYTF. CDR3 DNA sequence: TGTGCCAGCAGCATCAACAGTCACAGTGGCTACACCTTC. V usage is TRBV2 and J usage is TRBJ1-2; D uncertain. The CDR3 runs 13 residues. The germline V and J ends were trimmed by 6 bases and 7 bases, with 15 bases remaining between them. The V gene's germline CDR1 is SNHLY and CDR2 FYNNEI.

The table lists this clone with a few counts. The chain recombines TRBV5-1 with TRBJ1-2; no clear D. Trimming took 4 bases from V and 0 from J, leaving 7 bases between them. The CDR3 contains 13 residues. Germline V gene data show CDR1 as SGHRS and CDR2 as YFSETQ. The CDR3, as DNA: TGCGCCAGCAGCGTTCAGTCTAACTATGGCTACACCTTC. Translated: CASSVQSNYGYTF.

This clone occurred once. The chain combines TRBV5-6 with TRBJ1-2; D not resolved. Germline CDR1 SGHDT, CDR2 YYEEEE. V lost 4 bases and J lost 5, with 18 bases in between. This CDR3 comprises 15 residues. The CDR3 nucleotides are TGTGCCAGCAGCGATAAGCCTTACCAATTATATGGCTACACCTTC. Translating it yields CASSDKPYQLYGYTF.

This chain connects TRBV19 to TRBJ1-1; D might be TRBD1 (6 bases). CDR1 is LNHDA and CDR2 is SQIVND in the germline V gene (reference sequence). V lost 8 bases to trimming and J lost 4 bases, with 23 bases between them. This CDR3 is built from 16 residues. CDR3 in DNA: TGTGCCAGTGGGGGCCGGCCAGGGGTTCCTAGCACTGAAGCTTTCTTT. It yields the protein CASGGRPGVPSTEAFF.

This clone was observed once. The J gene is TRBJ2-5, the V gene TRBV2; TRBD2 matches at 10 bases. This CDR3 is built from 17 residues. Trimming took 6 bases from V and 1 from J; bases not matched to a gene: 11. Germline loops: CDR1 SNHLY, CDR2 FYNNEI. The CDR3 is CASRKSGGGVSQETQYF. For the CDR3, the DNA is TGTGCCAGCAGGAAAAGCGGGGGGGGCGTTTCCCAAGAGACCCAGTACTTC.

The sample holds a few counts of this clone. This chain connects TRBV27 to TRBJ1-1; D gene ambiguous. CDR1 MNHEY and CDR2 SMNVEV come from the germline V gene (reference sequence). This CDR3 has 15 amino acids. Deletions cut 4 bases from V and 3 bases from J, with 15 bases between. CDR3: CASSSLGAGDTEAFF. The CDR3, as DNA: TGTGCCAGCAGTTCTTTGGGTGCCGGGGACACTGAAGCTTTCTTT.

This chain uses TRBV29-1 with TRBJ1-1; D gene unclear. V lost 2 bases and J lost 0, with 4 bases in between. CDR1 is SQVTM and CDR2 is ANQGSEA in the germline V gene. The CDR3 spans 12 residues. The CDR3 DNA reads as TGCAGCGTTGAATATCTGAACACTGAAGCTTTCTTT. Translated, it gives CSVEYLNTEAFF.

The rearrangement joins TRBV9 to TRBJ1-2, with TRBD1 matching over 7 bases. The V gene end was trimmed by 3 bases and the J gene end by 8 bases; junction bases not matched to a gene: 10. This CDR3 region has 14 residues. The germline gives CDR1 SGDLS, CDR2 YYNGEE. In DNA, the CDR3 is TGTGCCAGCAGCGGCGGCAGGGGGATTATGGGCTACACCTTC. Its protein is CASSGGRGIMGYTF.

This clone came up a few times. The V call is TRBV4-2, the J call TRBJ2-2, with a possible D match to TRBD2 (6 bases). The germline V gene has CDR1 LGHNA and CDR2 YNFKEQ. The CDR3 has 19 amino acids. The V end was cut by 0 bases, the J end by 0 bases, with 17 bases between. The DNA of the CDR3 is TGTGCCAGCAGCCAAGATTGGGGTAGCGGCTTCGCGAACACCGGGGAGCTGTTTTTT. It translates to CASSQDWGSGFANTGELFF.

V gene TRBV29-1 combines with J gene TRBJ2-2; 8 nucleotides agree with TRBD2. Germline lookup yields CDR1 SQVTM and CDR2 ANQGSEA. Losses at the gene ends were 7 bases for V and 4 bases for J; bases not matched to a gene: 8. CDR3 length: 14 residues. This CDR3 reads CSARPRGGTGELFF. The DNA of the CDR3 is TGCAGCGCCCGACCCCGGGGGGGCACCGGGGAGCTGTTTTTT.

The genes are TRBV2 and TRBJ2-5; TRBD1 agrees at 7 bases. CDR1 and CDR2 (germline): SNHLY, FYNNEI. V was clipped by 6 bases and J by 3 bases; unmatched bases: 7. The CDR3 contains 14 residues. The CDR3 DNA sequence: TGTGCCAGCAGCGGCCGACAGGGCGAAGAGACCCAGTACTTC. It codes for CASSGRQGEETQYF.